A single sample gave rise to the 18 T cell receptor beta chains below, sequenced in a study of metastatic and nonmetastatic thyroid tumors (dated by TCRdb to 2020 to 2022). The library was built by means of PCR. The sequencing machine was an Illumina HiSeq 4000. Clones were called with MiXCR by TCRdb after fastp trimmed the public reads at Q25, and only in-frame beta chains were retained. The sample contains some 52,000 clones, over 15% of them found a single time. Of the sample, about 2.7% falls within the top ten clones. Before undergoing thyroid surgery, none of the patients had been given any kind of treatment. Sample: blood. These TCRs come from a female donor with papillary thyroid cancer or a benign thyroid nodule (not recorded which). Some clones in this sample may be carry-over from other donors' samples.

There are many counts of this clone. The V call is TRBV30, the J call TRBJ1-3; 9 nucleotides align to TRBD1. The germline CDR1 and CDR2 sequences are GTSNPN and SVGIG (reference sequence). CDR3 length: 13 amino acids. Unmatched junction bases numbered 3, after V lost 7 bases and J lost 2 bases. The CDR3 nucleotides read TGTGCCTTTAGGACAGGGGCTGGAAACACCATATATTTT. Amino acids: CAFRTGAGNTIYF.

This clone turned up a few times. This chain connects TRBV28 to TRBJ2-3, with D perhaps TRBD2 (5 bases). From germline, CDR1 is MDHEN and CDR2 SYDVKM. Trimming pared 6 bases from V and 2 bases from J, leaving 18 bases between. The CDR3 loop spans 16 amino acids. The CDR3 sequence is CASRPPCLADTDTQYF. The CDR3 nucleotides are TGTGCCAGCAGGCCCCCTTGCCTAGCTGACACAGATACGCAGTATTTT.

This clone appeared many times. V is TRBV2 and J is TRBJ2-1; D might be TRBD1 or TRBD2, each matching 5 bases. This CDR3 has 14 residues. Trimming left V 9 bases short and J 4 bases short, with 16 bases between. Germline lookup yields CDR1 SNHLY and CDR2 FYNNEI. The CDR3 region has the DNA TGTGCCAGTCAAGGGGAGAGGGCTTACAATGAGCAGTTCTTC. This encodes CASQGERAYNEQFF.

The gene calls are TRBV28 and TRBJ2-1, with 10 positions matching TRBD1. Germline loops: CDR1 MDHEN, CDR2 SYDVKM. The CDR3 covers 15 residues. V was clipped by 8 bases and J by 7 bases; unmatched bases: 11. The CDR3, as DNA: TGTGCCAGCCATGGTGAGGGACAGGGGCGGAATGAGCAGTTCTTC. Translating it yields CASHGEGQGRNEQFF.

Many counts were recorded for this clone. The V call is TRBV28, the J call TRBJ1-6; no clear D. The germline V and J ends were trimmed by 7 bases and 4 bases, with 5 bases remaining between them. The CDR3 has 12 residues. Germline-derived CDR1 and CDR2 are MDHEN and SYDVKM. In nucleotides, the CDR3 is TGTGCCAGCACGGTATATAATTCACCCCTCCACTTT. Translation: CASTVYNSPLHF.

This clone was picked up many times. This CDR3 is CASSQVVETQYF. CDR3 sequence (DNA): TGTGCCAGCAGCCAAGTCGTAGAGACCCAGTACTTC. The gene calls are TRBV3-1 and TRBJ2-5; D remains unclear. The CDR3 extends over 12 amino acids. The germline gives CDR1 LGHDT, CDR2 YNNKEL (reference sequence). The ends were cut back, 1 base at V and 4 bases at J, with 4 bases in the middle.

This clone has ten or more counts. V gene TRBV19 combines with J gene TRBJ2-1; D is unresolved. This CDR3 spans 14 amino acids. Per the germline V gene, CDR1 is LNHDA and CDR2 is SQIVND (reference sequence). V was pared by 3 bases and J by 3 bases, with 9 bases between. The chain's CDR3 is CASSIYHNYNEQFF. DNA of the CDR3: TGTGCCAGTAGTATTTACCACAACTACAATGAGCAGTTCTTC.

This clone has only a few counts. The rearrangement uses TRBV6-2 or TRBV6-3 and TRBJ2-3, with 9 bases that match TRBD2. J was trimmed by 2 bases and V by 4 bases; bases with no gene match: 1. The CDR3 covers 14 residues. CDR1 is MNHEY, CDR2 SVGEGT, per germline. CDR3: CASSSSGATDTQYF. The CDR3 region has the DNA TGTGCCAGCAGTTCTAGCGGGGCCACAGATACGCAGTATTTT.

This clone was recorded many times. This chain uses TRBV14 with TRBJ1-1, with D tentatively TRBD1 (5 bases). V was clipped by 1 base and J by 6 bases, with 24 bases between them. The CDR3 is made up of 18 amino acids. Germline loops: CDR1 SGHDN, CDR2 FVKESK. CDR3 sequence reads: CASSQVSYWGERYPEAFF. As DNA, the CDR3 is TGTGCCAGCAGCCAAGTTAGTTATTGGGGGGAGCGTTATCCTGAAGCTTTCTTT.

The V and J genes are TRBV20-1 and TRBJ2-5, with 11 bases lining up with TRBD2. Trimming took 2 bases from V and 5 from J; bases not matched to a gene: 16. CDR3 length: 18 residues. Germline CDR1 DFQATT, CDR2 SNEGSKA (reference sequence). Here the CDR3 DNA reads TGCAGTGCTAGATATCCGGGGCTAGCGGGAGGACGGCAGGAGACCCAGTACTTC. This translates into CSARYPGLAGGRQETQYF.

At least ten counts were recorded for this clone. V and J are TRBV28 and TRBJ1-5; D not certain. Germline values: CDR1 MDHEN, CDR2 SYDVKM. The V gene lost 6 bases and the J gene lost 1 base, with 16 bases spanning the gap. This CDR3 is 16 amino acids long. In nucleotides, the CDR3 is TGTGCCAGCAGCCCAACTCGACATAACAGCAATCAGCCCCAGCATTTT. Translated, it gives CASSPTRHNSNQPQHF.

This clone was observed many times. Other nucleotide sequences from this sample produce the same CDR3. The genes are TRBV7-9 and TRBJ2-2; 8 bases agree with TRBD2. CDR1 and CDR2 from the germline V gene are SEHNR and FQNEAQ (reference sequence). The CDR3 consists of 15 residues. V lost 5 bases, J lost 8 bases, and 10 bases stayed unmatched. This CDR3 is CASSPLGLAGGELFF. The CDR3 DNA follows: TGTGCCAGCAGCCCTCTCGGACTAGCTGGGGGGGAGCTGTTTTTT.

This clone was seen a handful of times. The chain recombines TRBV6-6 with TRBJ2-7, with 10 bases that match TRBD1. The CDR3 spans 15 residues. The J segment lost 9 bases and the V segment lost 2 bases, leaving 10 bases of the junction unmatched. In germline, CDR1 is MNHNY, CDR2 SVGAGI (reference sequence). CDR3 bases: TGTGCCAGCAGTTACGCGGGACAGGGGACTACCGGGCAGTACTTC. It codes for CASSYAGQGTTGQYF.

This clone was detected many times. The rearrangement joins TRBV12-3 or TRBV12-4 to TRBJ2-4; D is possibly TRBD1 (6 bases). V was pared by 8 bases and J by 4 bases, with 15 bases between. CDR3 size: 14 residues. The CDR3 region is CASGDIKSKNIQYF. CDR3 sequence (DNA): TGTGCCAGCGGGGACATCAAGAGTAAAAACATTCAGTACTTC.

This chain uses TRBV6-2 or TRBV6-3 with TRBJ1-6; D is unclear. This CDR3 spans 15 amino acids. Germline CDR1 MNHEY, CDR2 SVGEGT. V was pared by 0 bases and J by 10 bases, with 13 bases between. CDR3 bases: TGTGCCAGCAGTTACTCTTCACCCTGGGAGTCACCCCTCCACTTT. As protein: CASSYSSPWESPLHF.

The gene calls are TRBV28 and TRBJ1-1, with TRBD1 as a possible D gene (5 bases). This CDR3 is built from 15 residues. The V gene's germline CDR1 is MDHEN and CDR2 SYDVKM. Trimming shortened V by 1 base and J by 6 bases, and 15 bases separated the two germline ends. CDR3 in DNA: TGTGCCAGCAGTTTATTTCAGGGATACGTGCCTGAAGCTTTCTTT. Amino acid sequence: CASSLFQGYVPEAFF.

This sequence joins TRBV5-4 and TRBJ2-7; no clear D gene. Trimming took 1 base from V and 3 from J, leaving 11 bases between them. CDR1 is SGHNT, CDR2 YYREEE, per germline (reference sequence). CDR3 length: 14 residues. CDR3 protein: CASSLPGAHYEQYF. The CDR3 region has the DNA TGTGCCAGCAGCTTGCCTGGAGCACACTACGAGCAGTACTTC.

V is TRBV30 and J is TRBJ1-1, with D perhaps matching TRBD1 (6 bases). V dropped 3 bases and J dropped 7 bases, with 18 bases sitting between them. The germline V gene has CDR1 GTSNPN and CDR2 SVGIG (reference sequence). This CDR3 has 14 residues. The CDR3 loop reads CAWRLEGGFDEAFF. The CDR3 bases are TGTGCCTGGAGACTAGAGGGGGGTTTCGATGAAGCTTTCTTT.